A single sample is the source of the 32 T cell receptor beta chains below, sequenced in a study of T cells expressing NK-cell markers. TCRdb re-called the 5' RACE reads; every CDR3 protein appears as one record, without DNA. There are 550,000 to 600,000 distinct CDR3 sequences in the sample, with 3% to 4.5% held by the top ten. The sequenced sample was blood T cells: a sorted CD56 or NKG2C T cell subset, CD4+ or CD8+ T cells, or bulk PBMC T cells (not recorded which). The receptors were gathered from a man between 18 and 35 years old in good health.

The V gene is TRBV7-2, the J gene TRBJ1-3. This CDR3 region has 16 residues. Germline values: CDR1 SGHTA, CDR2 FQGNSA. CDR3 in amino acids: CASSLASREYGNTIYF. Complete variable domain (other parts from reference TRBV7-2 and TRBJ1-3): GAGVSQSPSNKVTEKGKDVELRCDPISGHTALYWYRQSLGQGLEFLIYFQGNSAPDKSGLPSDRFSAERTGGSVSTLTIQRTQQEDSAVYLCASSLASREYGNTIYFGEGSWLTVV.

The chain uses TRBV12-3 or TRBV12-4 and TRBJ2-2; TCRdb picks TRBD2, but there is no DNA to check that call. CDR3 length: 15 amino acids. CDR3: CASREGFGVPGELFF.

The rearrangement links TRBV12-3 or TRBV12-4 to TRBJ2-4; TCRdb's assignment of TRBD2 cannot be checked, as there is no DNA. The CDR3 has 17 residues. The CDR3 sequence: CASSLNEGTIAKNIQYF.

The CDR3 spells CASSWGTSGMQFF. The genes are TRBV27 and TRBJ2-1; TCRdb lists TRBD2, though no DNA is available to test this call. This CDR3 contains 13 residues. The germline V gene encodes CDR1 MNHEY and CDR2 SMNVEV (reference sequence).

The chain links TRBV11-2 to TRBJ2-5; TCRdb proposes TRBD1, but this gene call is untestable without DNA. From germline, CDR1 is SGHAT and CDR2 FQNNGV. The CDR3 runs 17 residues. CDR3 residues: CASSLGLHRGPRETQYF. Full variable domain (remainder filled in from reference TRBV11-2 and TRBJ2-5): EAGVAQSPRYKIIEKRQSVAFWCNPISGHATLYWYQQILGQGPKLLIQFQNNGVVDDSQLPKDRFSAERLKGVDSTLKIQPAKLEDSAVYLCASSLGLHRGPRETQYFGPGTRLLVL.

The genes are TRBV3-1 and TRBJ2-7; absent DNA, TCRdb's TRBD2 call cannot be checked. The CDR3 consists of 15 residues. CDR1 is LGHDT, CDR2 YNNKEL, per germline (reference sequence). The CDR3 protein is CASSQVGLAGEKQYF.

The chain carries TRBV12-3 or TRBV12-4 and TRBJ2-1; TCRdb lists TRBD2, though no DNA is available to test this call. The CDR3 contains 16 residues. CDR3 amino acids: CASSLFGGLAVNEQFF.

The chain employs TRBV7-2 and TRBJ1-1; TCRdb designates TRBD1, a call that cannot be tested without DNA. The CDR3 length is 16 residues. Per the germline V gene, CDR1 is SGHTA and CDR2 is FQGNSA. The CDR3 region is CASSPQGGGWGTEAFF.

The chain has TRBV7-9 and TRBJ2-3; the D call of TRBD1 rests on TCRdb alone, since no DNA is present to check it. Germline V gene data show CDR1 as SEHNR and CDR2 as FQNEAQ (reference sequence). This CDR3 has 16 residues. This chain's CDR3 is CASSSRRTGYTDTQYF.

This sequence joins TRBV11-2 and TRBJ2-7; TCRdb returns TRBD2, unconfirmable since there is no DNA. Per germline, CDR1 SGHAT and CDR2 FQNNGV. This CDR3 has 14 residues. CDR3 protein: CASSPILVSYEQYF.

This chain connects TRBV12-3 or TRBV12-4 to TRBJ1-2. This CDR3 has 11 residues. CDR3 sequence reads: CASSLKYGYTF.

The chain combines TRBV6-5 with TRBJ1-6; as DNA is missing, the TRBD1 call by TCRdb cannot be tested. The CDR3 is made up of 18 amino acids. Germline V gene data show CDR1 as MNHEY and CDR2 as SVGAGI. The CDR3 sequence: CASSYGRGGTGSHSPLHF.

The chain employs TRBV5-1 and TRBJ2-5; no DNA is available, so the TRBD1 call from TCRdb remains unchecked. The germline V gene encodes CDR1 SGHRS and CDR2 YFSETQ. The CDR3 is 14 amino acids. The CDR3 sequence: CASSLSQGTETQYF.

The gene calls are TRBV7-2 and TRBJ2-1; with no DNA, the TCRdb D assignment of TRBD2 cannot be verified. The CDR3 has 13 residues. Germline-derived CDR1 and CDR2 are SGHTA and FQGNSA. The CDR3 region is CASAGLAEIKPFF.

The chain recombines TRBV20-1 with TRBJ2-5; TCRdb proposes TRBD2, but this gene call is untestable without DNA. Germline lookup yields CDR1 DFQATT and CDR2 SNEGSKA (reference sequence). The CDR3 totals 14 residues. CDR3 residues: CSARETGLAETQYF.

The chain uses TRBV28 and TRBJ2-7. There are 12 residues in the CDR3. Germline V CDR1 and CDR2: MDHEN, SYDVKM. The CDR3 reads CASSPQYYEQYF.

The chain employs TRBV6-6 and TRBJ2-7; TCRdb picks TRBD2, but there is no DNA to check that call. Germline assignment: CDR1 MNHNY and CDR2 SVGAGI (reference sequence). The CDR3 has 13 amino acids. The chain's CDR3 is CASSSGGIYEQYF.

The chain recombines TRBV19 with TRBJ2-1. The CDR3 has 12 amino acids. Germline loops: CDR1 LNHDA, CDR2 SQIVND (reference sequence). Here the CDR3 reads CATSFSIYEQFF.

CDR3 region: CSARALAGTLGNEQFF. The chain has TRBV20-1 and TRBJ2-1. The CDR3 extends over 16 amino acids. In germline, CDR1 is DFQATT, CDR2 SNEGSKA (reference sequence).

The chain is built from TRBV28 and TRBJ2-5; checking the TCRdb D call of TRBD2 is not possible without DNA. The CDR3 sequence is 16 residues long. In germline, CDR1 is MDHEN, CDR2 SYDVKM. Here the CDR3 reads CASSLTSGFYEETQYF.

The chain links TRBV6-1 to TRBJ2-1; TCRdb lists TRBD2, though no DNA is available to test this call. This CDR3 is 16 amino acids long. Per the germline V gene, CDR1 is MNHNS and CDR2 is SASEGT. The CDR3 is CASSGASGSSYNEQFF.

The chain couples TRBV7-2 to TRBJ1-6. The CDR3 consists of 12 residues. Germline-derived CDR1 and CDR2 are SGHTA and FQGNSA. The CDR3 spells CASRPNSSPLHF.

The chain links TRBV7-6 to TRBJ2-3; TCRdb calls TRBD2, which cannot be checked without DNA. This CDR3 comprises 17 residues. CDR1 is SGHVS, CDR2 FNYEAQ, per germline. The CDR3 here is CASSAHPGLGSTDTQYF.

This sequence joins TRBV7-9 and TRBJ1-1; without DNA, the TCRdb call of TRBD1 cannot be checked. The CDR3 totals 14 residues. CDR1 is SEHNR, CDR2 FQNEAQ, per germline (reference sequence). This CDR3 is CASSWTGGNTEAFF.

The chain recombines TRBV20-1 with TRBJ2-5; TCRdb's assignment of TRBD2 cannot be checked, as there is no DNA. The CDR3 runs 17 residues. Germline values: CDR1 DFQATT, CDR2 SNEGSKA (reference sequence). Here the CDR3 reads CSATGRGRRAYQETQYF.

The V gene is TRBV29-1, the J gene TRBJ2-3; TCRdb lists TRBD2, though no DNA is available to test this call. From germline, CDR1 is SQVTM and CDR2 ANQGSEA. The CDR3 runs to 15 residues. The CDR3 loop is CSVEWVLAGPDTQYF.

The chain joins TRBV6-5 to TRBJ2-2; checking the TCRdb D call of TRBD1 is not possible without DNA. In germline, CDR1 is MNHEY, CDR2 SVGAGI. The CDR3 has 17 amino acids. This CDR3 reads CASSYPLGQSNTGELFF.

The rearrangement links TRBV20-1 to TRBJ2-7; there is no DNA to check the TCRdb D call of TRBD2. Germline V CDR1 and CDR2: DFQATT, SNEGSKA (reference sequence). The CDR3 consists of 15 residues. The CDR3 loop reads CSAKYEVGLANEQYF.

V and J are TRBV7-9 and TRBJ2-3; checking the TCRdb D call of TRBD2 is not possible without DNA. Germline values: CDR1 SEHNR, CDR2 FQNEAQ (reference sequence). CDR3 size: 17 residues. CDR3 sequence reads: CASSTTSGREGTDTQYF.

CDR3 loop: CASSYIGLAEETQYF. The chain links TRBV6-5 to TRBJ2-5; as DNA is missing, the TRBD2 call by TCRdb cannot be tested. The germline V gene has CDR1 MNHEY and CDR2 SVGAGI. The length of the CDR3 is 15 residues.

The CDR3 loop reads CSASQGAYSNQPQHF. The genes are TRBV20-1 and TRBJ1-5; lacking DNA, the TRBD1 call made by TCRdb goes unchecked. CDR1 is DFQATT and CDR2 is SNEGSKA in the germline V gene (reference sequence). The CDR3 is 15 residues long.

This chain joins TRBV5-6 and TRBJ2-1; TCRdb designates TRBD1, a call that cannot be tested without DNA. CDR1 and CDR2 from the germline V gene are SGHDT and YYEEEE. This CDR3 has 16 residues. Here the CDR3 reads CASSFRVLGADNEQFF.